This T cell receptor (beta chain) was sequenced for a study of CD8 T cells in Susac syndrome. Reverse transcription of about 0.5 to 1 ug RNA used random hexamers. immunoSEQ multiplex PCR amplified TCR beta CDR3 across 54 Vbeta, 13 Jbeta. TCRdb re-analysed the immunoSEQ multiplex PCR reads in MiXCR, keeping a single row per CDR3 protein. The sample has some 300,000 distinct CDR3 sequences, approximately 90% seen once. The V gene's germline CDR1 is MDHEN and CDR2 SYDVKM. The CDR3 is made up of 16 amino acids. V shed 7 bases and J shed 0 bases, with 15 bases lying between them. V usage is TRBV28 and J usage is TRBJ2-2; maybe TRBD2 (6 bases). The sequence was collected from a human donor with multiple sclerosis. Sequenced: CD8+ T cells from PBMCs. CDR3 DNA sequence: TGTGCCAGCACCCACCGGGACTGGTCGAACACCGGGGAGCTGTTTTTT. It yields the protein CASTHRDWSNTGELFF.